This T cell receptor (beta chain) was sequenced in a study of T cells expressing NK-cell markers. Study background: Sorted CD3+CD56-NKG2C+, CD3+CD56+NKG2C+ and CD3+CD56+NKG2C- T cells supplied the TCR beta repertoires. HCMV serostatus: seven of eight sequenced donors positive, one negative. Points from the study as a whole: Dominant NKG2C+ clonotypes made up roughly 1.0-8% of CD8+ T cells in roughly six donors. Certain NKG2C+ T cell clones were expanded, and their HCMV specificity remained unclear.

From the 5' RACE reads, TCRdb lists one entry per CDR3 protein and no DNA. Reported are 350,000 to 400,000 distinct CDR3 sequences; the ten largest clones contain approximately 12%. On this clonotype itself: The antigen is unknown.

Germline assignment: CDR1 SGHKS and CDR2 YYEKEE (reference sequence). This CDR3 spans 20 amino acids. The clonotype originates from a woman in her fifties or sixties in good health. Sample: blood T cells: a sorted CD56 or NKG2C T cell subset, CD4+ or CD8+ T cells, or bulk PBMC T cells (not recorded which). The chain carries TRBV5-5 and TRBJ2-5; lacking DNA, the TRBD2 call made by TCRdb goes unchecked. This CDR3 reads CASSRKGWVPIGRTQETQYF.